Listed here are 28 T cell receptor beta chains from one sample, sequenced in a study of CD8+ T cells in alopecia areata. Sequencing templates came from extracted RNA that was reverse transcribed into cDNA. Sequencing was performed with immunoSEQ multiplex PCR; in TCRdb, only in-frame clones are kept and a portion is missing. The sample has almost 35,000 clones; around 60% are singletons. What was sequenced was NKG2D-high CD8+ T cells sorted from blood. The source is a human donor with alopecia areata.

The genes are TRBV2 and TRBJ2-7; 8 bases map to TRBD2. Germline V gene data show CDR1 as SNHLY and CDR2 as FYNNEI. V was pared by 7 bases and J by 3 bases, with 11 bases of the junction left unmatched. This CDR3 has 15 residues. In DNA form, the CDR3 reads TGTGCCAGCACCCCCCTGCCGGGAGGGAACTACGAGCAGTACTTC. Amino acids: CASTPLPGGNYEQYF.

Here the CDR3 DNA reads TGTGCCAGCAGCCTCTTTCCGGGACAGGGGGCCTACGAGCAGTACTTC. Encoded protein: CASSLFPGQGAYEQYF. The V call is TRBV7-9, the J call TRBJ2-7; 11 nucleotides line up with TRBD1. With V trimmed by 5 bases and J by 2 bases, 8 bases remained unmatched. Germline V gene sequence: CDR1 SEHNR, CDR2 FQNEAQ (reference sequence). This CDR3 spans 16 amino acids.

In its sample, this clone was seen a few times. The V gene is TRBV28, the J gene TRBJ2-7; weak D call: TRBD2 (5 bases). Trimming shortened V by 6 bases and J by 0 bases, and 12 bases separated the two germline ends. Germline CDR1 reads MDHEN; CDR2 reads SYDVKM. CDR3 length: 14 amino acids. In DNA, the CDR3 is TGTGCCAGCAGCAGTAGCGCGAACTCCTACGAGCAGTACTTC. It is translated as CASSSSANSYEQYF. Using reference TRBV28 and TRBJ2-7 for the parts outside the CDR3, the full variable domain is DVKVTQSSRYLVKRTGEKVFLECVQDMDHENMFWYRQDPGLGLRLIYFSYDVKMKEKGDIPEGYSVSREKKERFSLILESASTNQTSMYLCASSSSANSYEQYFGPGTRLTVT.

This clone was found a few times. This chain uses TRBV29-1 with TRBJ1-1; no firm D call. The CDR3 runs to 11 residues. V was pared by 4 bases and J by 3 bases, with 6 bases between. CDR1 SQVTM and CDR2 ANQGSEA come from the germline V gene. DNA of the CDR3: TGCAGCGTTGTTAGCTACACTGAAGCTTTCTTT. This gives the protein CSVVSYTEAFF.

This chain uses TRBV11-3 with TRBJ1-1; D possibly corresponds to TRBD1 (6 bases). The CDR3 has 12 amino acids. Trimming shortened V by 4 bases and J by 6 bases, and 9 bases separated the two germline ends. Germline V gives CDR1 SGHNT, CDR2 YENEEA. The CDR3 region is CASSSWTAEAFF. In nucleotides, the CDR3 is TGTGCCAGCAGCTCTTGGACAGCTGAAGCTTTCTTT.

The table lists this clone with a few counts. This chain connects TRBV28 to TRBJ1-1, with unresolved D. The germline CDR1 and CDR2 sequences are MDHEN and SYDVKM. The germline V and J ends were trimmed by 3 bases and 4 bases, with 9 bases remaining between them. The length of the CDR3 is 13 residues. The CDR3: CASSFMAGTEAFF. The CDR3 bases are TGTGCCAGCAGTTTTATGGCGGGCACTGAAGCTTTCTTT.

J is TRBJ2-1 and V is TRBV11-2; no firm D call. Trimming removed 1 base from V and 6 bases from J, with 4 bases in between. The CDR3 loop spans 12 amino acids. The germline V gene encodes CDR1 SGHAT and CDR2 FQNNGV. The CDR3: CASSLGRNEQFF. The CDR3 DNA follows: TGTGCCAGCAGCTTAGGCCGCAATGAGCAGTTCTTC.

As to this clone: Mismatch with germline at one junction end may stem from a read error. This chain uses TRBV6-1 with TRBJ2-5, with 9 bases that match TRBD2. The CDR3 sequence is 15 residues long. Germline V gene lookup returns CDR1 MNHNS and CDR2 SASEGT. CDR3 sequence: CAISDPSGTEETQYF. The CDR3 bases are TGTGCCATCAGTGACCCTAGCGGGACCGAAGAGACCCAGTACTTC.

The CDR3 nucleotides are TGTGCCAGCAGCTTAGGGCCTCTCAGGCAGGCTGAAAAACTGTTTTTT. It yields the protein CASSLGPLRQAEKLFF. The chain recombines TRBV7-8 with TRBJ1-4; no firm D call. Trimming shortened V by 1 base and J by 7 bases, and 16 bases separated the two germline ends. This CDR3 has 16 amino acids. Germline CDR1 reads SGHVS; CDR2 reads FQNEAQ.

The gene calls are TRBV29-1 and TRBJ2-5; TRBD1 agrees at 7 bases. This CDR3 is built from 16 residues. Trimming cost V 5 bases and J 3 bases; bases outside gene matches: 15. Germline CDR1 is SQVTM and CDR2 is ANQGSEA. The CDR3 spells CSVSPLGRDSEETQYF. The CDR3 nucleotides read TGCAGCGTTTCACCGCTGGGTAGGGACAGCGAAGAGACCCAGTACTTC.

This clone was picked up a small number of times. V and J are TRBV7-9 and TRBJ2-5, with 9 bases that match TRBD2. J was trimmed by 5 bases and V by 2 bases; bases with no gene match: 12. This CDR3 is built from 17 residues. Germline lookup yields CDR1 SEHNR and CDR2 FQNEAQ (reference sequence). The CDR3 here is CASSLPIAGEIEETQYF. The CDR3 DNA reads TGTGCCAGCAGCTTACCTATAGCGGGAGAGATCGAGGAGACCCAGTACTTC.

In this sample, this clone turned up once. This chain connects TRBV6-6 to TRBJ2-1; possibly TRBD2 for D (5 bases). V lost 6 bases to trimming and J lost 7 bases, with 22 bases between them. This CDR3 has 16 residues. The germline V gene encodes CDR1 MNHNY and CDR2 SVGAGI (reference sequence). CDR3 nucleotide sequence: TGTGCCAGCAGCCACTCCGCAACCAGACTAAGGAATGAGCAGTTCTTC. As protein: CASSHSATRLRNEQFF.

This clone was seen only a few times. This chain joins TRBV28 and TRBJ2-7; D possibly corresponds to TRBD1 (5 bases). CDR1 MDHEN and CDR2 SYDVKM come from the germline V gene. The CDR3 consists of 14 residues. The ends were cut back, 6 bases at V and 0 bases at J, with 12 bases in the middle. The CDR3 here is CASSAIDSSYEQYF. CDR3 nucleotides: TGTGCCAGCAGCGCAATAGACAGCTCCTACGAGCAGTACTTC.

The chain couples TRBV9 to TRBJ1-2; 7 bases are a match to TRBD1. Germline lookup yields CDR1 SGDLS and CDR2 YYNGEE. This CDR3 comprises 15 residues. Trimming removed 2 bases from V and 1 base from J; junction bases left unmatched: 5. CDR3 nucleotide sequence: TGTGCCAGCAGCGTGGCAGGGGGTGTTAACTATGGCTACACCTTC. Translated, it gives CASSVAGGVNYGYTF.

The J gene is TRBJ2-1, the V gene TRBV30, with a weak D call TRBD2 (7 bases). CDR1 and CDR2 from the germline V gene are GTSNPN and SVGIG (reference sequence). Trimming stripped 3 bases from V and 4 bases from J, with 13 bases between. There are 14 residues in the CDR3. The CDR3 coding sequence is TGTGCCTGGAGCCTGAGCGGGACATACAATGAGCAGTTCTTC. It is translated as CAWSLSGTYNEQFF. The full variable domain, in which reference TRBV30 and TRBJ2-1 provide the parts outside the CDR3, is SQTIHQWPATLVQPVGSPLSLECTVEGTSNPNLYWYRQAAGRGLQLLFYSVGIGQISSEVPQNLSASRPQDRQFILSSKKLLLSDSGFYLCAWSLSGTYNEQFFGPGTRLTVL.

V gene TRBV7-8 combines with J gene TRBJ2-7, with 7 bases aligning to TRBD2. V was clipped by 7 bases and J by 4 bases; unmatched bases: 10. Germline V CDR1 and CDR2: SGHVS, FQNEAQ. CDR3 length: 14 residues. The CDR3: CASTSAGTQYEQYF. CDR3 bases: TGTGCCAGCACCTCAGCGGGGACGCAGTACGAGCAGTACTTC.

The rearrangement links TRBV28 to TRBJ2-2; 7 positions match TRBD1. This CDR3 region has 15 residues. Losses at the gene ends were 2 bases for V and 0 bases for J; bases not matched to a gene: 0. CDR1 is MDHEN and CDR2 is SYDVKM in the germline V gene. CDR3 sequence (DNA): TGTGCCAGCAGTTTAACAGGGGCGAACACCGGGGAGCTGTTTTTT. This encodes CASSLTGANTGELFF.

The chain couples TRBV7-9 to TRBJ2-5; D gene unclear. In germline, CDR1 is SEHNR, CDR2 FQNEAQ (reference sequence). The V and J ends lost 1 base and 0 bases respectively, with 6 bases between them. The CDR3 spans 14 residues. The CDR3 spells CASSLGRNQETQYF. The CDR3 DNA reads TGTGCCAGCAGCTTAGGCCGAAACCAAGAGACCCAGTACTTC.

The chain is built from TRBV4-3 and TRBJ2-1, with 10 bases identical to TRBD2. The CDR3 has 21 residues. CDR1 and CDR2 from the germline V gene are LGHNA and YSLEER. V shed 0 bases and J 0 bases; nucleotides not matched to a gene: 14. CDR3 nucleotides: TGCGCCAGCAGCCAAGAAGCCTATACAGCGGGAGGGCCGCTCTCCTACAATGAGCAGTTCTTC. Translation: CASSQEAYTAGGPLSYNEQFF.

The chain has TRBV9 and TRBJ1-4; D call uncertain. This CDR3 is built from 13 residues. Germline V gene lookup returns CDR1 SGDLS and CDR2 YYNGEE. The ends were cut back, 4 bases at V and 4 bases at J, with 8 bases in the middle. CDR3 amino acids: CASSPGGNEKLFF. The CDR3 nucleotides are TGTGCCAGCAGCCCCGGAGGTAATGAAAAACTGTTTTTT.

CDR3 residues: CASSEGVGGANVLTF. Here the CDR3 DNA reads TGTGCCAGCAGTGAGGGGGTGGGTGGGGCCAACGTCCTGACTTTC. V is TRBV27 and J is TRBJ2-6; maybe TRBD1 (6 bases). V was cut by 5 bases and J by 3 bases, with 11 bases left in between. CDR1 and CDR2 (germline): MNHEY, SMNVEV (reference sequence). The CDR3 is made up of 15 amino acids. The full variable domain, rest sourced from reference TRBV27 and TRBJ2-6, is EAQVTQNPRYLITVTGKKLTVTCSQNMNHEYMSWYRQDPGLGLRQIYYSMNVEVTDKGDVPEGYKVSRKEKRNFPLILESPSPNQTSLYFCASSEGVGGANVLTFGAGSRLTVL.

This clone has just a few counts. The gene calls are TRBV5-6 and TRBJ1-1; D ambiguous. The CDR3 extends over 14 amino acids. The germline V gene has CDR1 SGHDT and CDR2 YYEEEE. The germline V and J ends were trimmed by 1 base and 1 base, with 8 bases remaining between them. CDR3 sequence reads: CASSLLAGNTEAFF. In DNA form, the CDR3 reads TGTGCCAGCAGCTTGTTGGCGGGGAACACTGAAGCTTTCTTT.

V and J are TRBV27 and TRBJ2-2; 10 bases are shared with TRBD1. The CDR3 covers 15 residues. The J segment lost 6 bases and the V segment lost 2 bases, leaving 3 bases of the junction unmatched. CDR1 is MNHEY and CDR2 is SMNVEV in the germline V gene (reference sequence). CDR3 residues: CASSLRDRGSGELFF. The CDR3 coding sequence is TGTGCCAGCAGTTTAAGGGACAGGGGTTCCGGGGAGCTGTTTTTT.

The V and J genes are TRBV28 and TRBJ1-1; D might be TRBD1 (5 bases). Trimming cost V 1 base and J 5 bases, with 11 bases left between them. Germline V gene lookup returns CDR1 MDHEN and CDR2 SYDVKM. The CDR3 totals 14 residues. The CDR3 loop reads CASSLFGAWTEAFF. DNA for the CDR3: TGTGCCAGCAGTTTATTCGGGGCGTGGACTGAAGCTTTCTTT.

This clone has more than one count but fewer than ten. The chain couples TRBV29-1 to TRBJ2-7; D gene uncertain. Germline V gene lookup returns CDR1 SQVTM and CDR2 ANQGSEA. The CDR3 loop spans 11 amino acids. Trimming shortened V by 3 bases and J by 3 bases, and 6 bases separated the two germline ends. CDR3 sequence reads: CSVEWNYEQYF. CDR3 sequence (DNA): TGCAGCGTTGAGTGGAACTACGAGCAGTACTTC.

This clone occurred a few times. The chain has TRBV29-1 and TRBJ1-2; no reliable D call. The CDR3 sequence is 11 residues long. The germline V gene has CDR1 SQVTM and CDR2 ANQGSEA. The germline V and J ends were trimmed by 2 bases and 5 bases, with 6 bases remaining between them. The CDR3 loop is CSVETRYGYTF. The CDR3 region has the DNA TGCAGCGTTGAAACTCGGTATGGCTACACCTTC.

This clone has a handful of counts. DNA of the CDR3: TGTGCCAGCAGCGAAGGGAACACTGAAGCTTTCTTT. Amino acids: CASSEGNTEAFF. The chain couples TRBV7-6 to TRBJ1-1; D gene uncertain. The CDR3 totals 12 residues. Germline assignment: CDR1 SGHVS and CDR2 FNYEAQ. Trimming removed 5 bases from V and 1 base from J, with 5 bases in between. Full variable domain (rest looked up from reference TRBV7-6 and TRBJ1-1): GAGVSQSPRYKVTKRGQDVALRCDPISGHVSLYWYRQALGQGPEFLTYFNYEAQQDKSGLPNDRFSAERPEGSISTLTIQRTEQRDSAMYRCASSEGNTEAFFGQGTRLTVV.

V gene TRBV27 combines with J gene TRBJ2-5, with TRBD1 matching over 7 bases. The CDR3 totals 15 residues. Trimming at V came to 5 bases and at J to 2 bases, leaving 8 bases not matched to a gene. Germline CDR1 reads MNHEY; CDR2 reads SMNVEV (reference sequence). The CDR3 DNA reads TGTGCCAGCAGTACGCGAACAGGGGCTCAAGAGACCCAGTACTTC. As protein: CASSTRTGAQETQYF.